The table lists the clone carrying this T cell receptor beta chain with a few counts. Its antigen is currently unknown. The method was immunoSEQ multiplex PCR; TCRdb's version includes in-frame clones alone and lacks a portion of them. The sample includes approximately 4,500 clones, 70% to 85% of them seen just once. The data were obtained in a study of T cell repertoires in ileal Crohn's disease. Study-wide points: Every patient over 26.8% clonality showed endoscopic recurrence.

There are 15 residues in the CDR3. Looked up from germline, CDR1 is MNHEY and CDR2 is SVGAGI. V dropped 5 bases and J dropped 2; count of bases not matched to a gene: 9. Sequencing was carried out using ileal tissue. The TCR was taken from an adult with Crohn's disease. The chain links TRBV6-5 to TRBJ2-7; 7 bases map to TRBD2. The DNA for the CDR3 is TGTGCCAGCAGTCGTAACCGGGACTACCCCTACGAGCAGTACTTC. Its protein is CASSRNRDYPYEQYF.